The 23 T cell receptor beta chains in this list originate from one sample, sequenced in a study of cytotoxic CD8 clonotypes in ibrutinib-treated CLL. The method was immunoSEQ multiplex PCR; TCRdb's version includes in-frame clones alone and lacks a portion of them. The sample holds some 35,000 clones, about 70% seen once. Material: PBMCs, obtained before ibrutinib treatment. Every receptor here comes from a human donor with chronic lymphocytic leukemia.

This chain joins TRBV6-6 and TRBJ1-5; a weak D match, TRBD1 (5 bases). This CDR3 contains 16 residues. Trimming stripped 0 bases from V and 5 bases from J, with 14 bases between. Per germline, CDR1 MNHNY and CDR2 SVGAGI (reference sequence). CDR3 residues: CASSYSWGRGDQPQHF. In DNA form, the CDR3 reads TGTGCCAGCAGTTACTCTTGGGGGAGGGGTGATCAGCCCCAGCATTTT.

The V call is TRBV30, the J call TRBJ1-4; D gene uncertain. The germline CDR1 and CDR2 sequences are GTSNPN and SVGIG (reference sequence). The CDR3 loop spans 14 amino acids. V was shortened by 3 bases and J by 6 bases, with 14 bases between the two germline ends. The CDR3 nucleotides read TGTGCCTGGAGAGGACCGTCCCGGTATGAAAAACTGTTTTTT. This sequence encodes CAWRGPSRYEKLFF.

The chain recombines TRBV7-9 with TRBJ2-3; D perhaps matches TRBD1 (5 bases). CDR1 SEHNR and CDR2 FQNEAQ come from the germline V gene (reference sequence). This CDR3 has 16 amino acids. Trimming cost V 5 bases and J 1 base, with 16 bases left between them. The CDR3 region has the DNA TGTGCCAGCAGCCTCCCGCAGGGTGGAGGCACAGATACGCAGTATTTT. The encoded protein is CASSLPQGGGTDTQYF.

This chain connects TRBV5-6 to TRBJ1-2; tentatively, D is TRBD1 (6 bases). The V gene lost 4 bases and the J gene lost 7 bases, with 17 bases spanning the gap. Per germline, CDR1 SGHDT and CDR2 YYEEEE. The CDR3 contains 14 residues. CDR3 DNA sequence: TGTGCCAGCAGCCCAGTGGGGGGCGGGCTTGGCTACACCTTC. Residues: CASSPVGGGLGYTF. Looking up the rest from reference TRBV5-6 and TRBJ1-2 gives the full variable domain: DAGVTQSPTHLIKTRGQQVTLRCSPKSGHDTVSWYQQALGQGPQFIFQYYEEEERQRGNFPDRFSGHQFPNYSSELNVNALLLGDSALYLCASSPVGGGLGYTFGSGTRLTVV.

The J gene is TRBJ2-6, the V gene TRBV27, with unresolved D. CDR1 is MNHEY and CDR2 is SMNVEV in the germline V gene (reference sequence). The CDR3 is made up of 17 amino acids. V was clipped by 3 bases and J by 0 bases, with 12 bases between them. The CDR3 DNA is TGTGCCAGCAGTTTGAATCCTACCTCCTCTGGGGCCAACGTCCTGACTTTC. Protein sequence: CASSLNPTSSGANVLTF.

The V gene is TRBV7-3, the J gene TRBJ2-5; the D is unclear. V was clipped by 2 bases and J by 3 bases, with 7 bases between them. The CDR3 is 13 amino acids. Germline CDR1 is SGHTA and CDR2 is FQGTGA. In DNA form, the CDR3 reads TGTGCCAGCAGCTTATTCGCCGAAGAGACCCAGTACTTC. Translating it yields CASSLFAEETQYF.

Only a few counts were recorded for this clone. This chain joins TRBV21-1 and TRBJ2-7; TRBD2, the table's D call, was not compared with the DNA. TRBV21-1 is a known pseudogene. CDR3 length equals 16 residues. DNA for the CDR3: TGTGCCAGCAGCAAATCGGGGAGACTGGGCTCCTACGAGCAGTACTTC. Protein: CASSKSGRLGSYEQYF.

The gene calls are TRBV28 and TRBJ2-5; possible D gene TRBD2, 6 bases. The CDR3 has 17 residues. V shed 8 bases and J shed 4 bases, with 26 bases lying between them. Per germline, CDR1 MDHEN and CDR2 SYDVKM. The CDR3 DNA is TGTGCCAGCCTCTTGGGCCCCGGTAGCGGAGAGGGAGAGACCCAGTACTTC. Translating gives CASLLGPGSGEGETQYF.

The rearrangement uses TRBV6-1 and TRBJ2-1; the D gene is possibly TRBD2 (6 bases). V gave up 4 bases and J gave up 0 bases, with 13 bases separating them. CDR1 is MNHNS, CDR2 SASEGT, per germline. This CDR3 is 16 amino acids long. CDR3 sequence (DNA): TGTGCCAGCAGTGGACATAGCGGCCCCTCCTACAATGAGCAGTTCTTC. Protein sequence: CASSGHSGPSYNEQFF.

The chain uses TRBV15 and TRBJ2-1; perhaps TRBD2 as D (6 bases). In germline, CDR1 is LNHNV, CDR2 YYDKDF (reference sequence). V was trimmed by 0 bases and J by 9 bases, leaving 12 bases between them. The CDR3 runs 14 residues. The CDR3 DNA follows: TGTGCCACCAGCAGAGATACTAGCCGCGGTGAGCAGTTCTTC. Encoded protein: CATSRDTSRGEQFF.

V and J are TRBV7-6 and TRBJ1-1; TRBD1 aligns across 8 bases. There are 16 residues in the CDR3. From germline, CDR1 is SGHVS and CDR2 FNYEAQ. V lost 5 bases, J lost 0 bases, and 8 bases stayed unmatched. The CDR3 sequence: CASSNGADRVNTEAFF. CDR3 nucleotides: TGTGCCAGCAGCAATGGGGCGGACAGGGTGAACACTGAAGCTTTCTTT.

The gene calls are TRBV28 and TRBJ2-1, with D perhaps TRBD2 (6 bases). Germline CDR1 and CDR2: MDHEN and SYDVKM. This CDR3 is 17 amino acids long. The ends were cut back, 7 bases at V and 2 bases at J, with 21 bases in the middle. In nucleotides, the CDR3 is TGTGCCAGCAACCTGGGCCTGGGACTCACCGCCTACAATGAGCAGTTCTTC. This encodes CASNLGLGLTAYNEQFF.

The gene calls are TRBV10-3 and TRBJ2-1; unclear D gene. Deletions cut 6 bases from V and 5 bases from J, with 8 bases between. The CDR3 runs to 12 residues. Germline V gene data show CDR1 as ENHRY and CDR2 as SYGVKD. CDR3 bases: TGTGCCATCAGATCCGTTAACAATGAGCAGTTCTTC. Amino acids: CAIRSVNNEQFF.

The chain recombines TRBV27 with TRBJ1-4; D is unresolved. This CDR3 contains 14 residues. Germline CDR1 is MNHEY and CDR2 is SMNVEV (reference sequence). Trimming pared 5 bases from V and 5 bases from J, leaving 12 bases between. This chain's CDR3 is CASSSSDTNEKLFF. The CDR3 DNA reads as TGTGCCAGCAGTAGCTCTGACACAAATGAAAAACTGTTTTTT.

This clone was observed once. V is TRBV30 and J is TRBJ2-7; TRBD1 or TRBD2 may be the D gene (6 bases each). The V end was cut by 3 bases, the J end by 4 bases, with 16 bases between. In germline, CDR1 is GTSNPN, CDR2 SVGIG (reference sequence). The CDR3 spans 14 residues. The CDR3 DNA follows: TGTGCCTGGAGCCAAGGGGGGAGCGGGTACGAGCAGTACTTC. It yields the protein CAWSQGGSGYEQYF.

This CDR3 reads CAWSVGGASDTQYF. The CDR3 DNA reads TGTGCCTGGAGTGTAGGGGGGGCCTCAGATACGCAGTATTTT. V is TRBV30 and J is TRBJ2-3, with TRBD2 as a possible D gene (7 bases). The CDR3 has 14 residues. Germline V gene sequence: CDR1 GTSNPN, CDR2 SVGIG (reference sequence). The germline V and J ends were trimmed by 0 bases and 4 bases, with 11 bases remaining between them.

V is TRBV30 and J is TRBJ1-3; unclear D gene. The germline CDR1 and CDR2 sequences are GTSNPN and SVGIG (reference sequence). Trimming cost V 0 bases and J 0 bases, with 9 bases left between them. The CDR3 has 15 amino acids. CDR3 loop: CAWSVAIDSGNTIYF. CDR3 nucleotide sequence: TGTGCCTGGAGTGTCGCCATCGACTCTGGAAACACCATATATTTT.

This clone has only one observation. The chain employs TRBV6-5 and TRBJ1-5; 7 nucleotides align to TRBD1. Per germline, CDR1 MNHEY and CDR2 SVGAGI. Trimming cost V 4 bases and J 3 bases; bases outside gene matches: 6. The CDR3 consists of 15 residues. CDR3 DNA: TGTGCCAGCAGTTTCCTCCAGGGGGTCAATCAGCCCCAGCATTTT. Protein: CASSFLQGVNQPQHF.

This clone was counted between two and nine times. The chain employs TRBV7-2 and TRBJ2-1; no firm D call. The V gene's germline CDR1 is SGHTA and CDR2 FQGNSA. The CDR3 length is 12 residues. Trimming removed 0 bases from V and 12 bases from J, with 9 bases in between. CDR3 in amino acids: CASSLAMIGQFF. The DNA of the CDR3 is TGTGCCAGCAGCTTAGCAATGATCGGGCAGTTCTTC.

This clone was counted once. The chain couples TRBV5-1 to TRBJ2-3; possible D gene TRBD2, 6 bases. Per the germline V gene, CDR1 is SGHRS and CDR2 is YFSETQ. V was cut by 0 bases and J by 0 bases, with 11 bases left in between. This CDR3 contains 16 residues. CDR3 amino acids: CASSLGGGSSTDTQYF. The CDR3 region has the DNA TGCGCCAGCAGCTTGGGGGGAGGTTCGAGCACAGATACGCAGTATTTT.

This sequence joins TRBV6-1 and TRBJ2-7; TRBD1 might be the D (5 bases). Trimming left V 5 bases short and J 3 bases short, with 8 bases between. From germline, CDR1 is MNHNS and CDR2 SASEGT. The CDR3 totals 12 residues. CDR3 sequence reads: CASSSGNYEQYF. CDR3 bases: TGTGCCAGCAGTTCAGGGAACTACGAGCAGTACTTC.

The rearrangement joins TRBV9 to TRBJ2-1, with TRBD2 as a possible D gene (6 bases). Trimming removed 0 bases from V and 4 bases from J, with 11 bases in between. Germline V gene data show CDR1 as SGDLS and CDR2 as YYNGEE. The CDR3 consists of 15 residues. The CDR3 sequence: CASSVDLAPYNEQFF. The CDR3 DNA is TGTGCCAGCAGCGTAGACCTAGCGCCGTACAATGAGCAGTTCTTC.

The V gene is TRBV5-6, the J gene TRBJ1-5; 10 nucleotides align to TRBD1. Germline V lookup: CDR1 SGHDT, CDR2 YYEEEE. The ends lost 10 bases at V and 5 bases at J; junction bases unmatched: 6. The CDR3 totals 13 residues. CDR3: CAPPGQGDQPQHF. The DNA of the CDR3 is TGTGCCCCTCCAGGACAGGGGGATCAGCCCCAGCATTTT.